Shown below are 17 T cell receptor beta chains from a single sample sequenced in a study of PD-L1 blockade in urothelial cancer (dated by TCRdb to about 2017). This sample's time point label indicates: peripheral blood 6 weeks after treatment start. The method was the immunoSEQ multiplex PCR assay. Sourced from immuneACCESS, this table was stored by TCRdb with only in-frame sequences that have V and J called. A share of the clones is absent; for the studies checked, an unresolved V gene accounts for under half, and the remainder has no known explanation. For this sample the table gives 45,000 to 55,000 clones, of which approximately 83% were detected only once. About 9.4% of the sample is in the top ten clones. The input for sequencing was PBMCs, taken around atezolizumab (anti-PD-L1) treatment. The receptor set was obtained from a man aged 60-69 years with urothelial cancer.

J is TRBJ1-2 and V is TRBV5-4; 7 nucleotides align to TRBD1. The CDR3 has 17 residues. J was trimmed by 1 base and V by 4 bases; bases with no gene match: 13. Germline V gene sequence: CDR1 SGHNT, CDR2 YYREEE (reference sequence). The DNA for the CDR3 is TGTGCCAGCAGCCCGGACAGGATCGGCGGATTTAACTATGGCTACACCTTC. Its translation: CASSPDRIGGFNYGYTF. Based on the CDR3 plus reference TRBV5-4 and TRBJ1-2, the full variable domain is ETGVTQSPTHLIKTRGQQVTLRCSSQSGHNTVSWYQQALGQGPQFIFQYYREEENGRGNFPPRFSGLQFPNYSSELNVNALELDDSALYLCASSPDRIGGFNYGYTFGSGTRLTVV.

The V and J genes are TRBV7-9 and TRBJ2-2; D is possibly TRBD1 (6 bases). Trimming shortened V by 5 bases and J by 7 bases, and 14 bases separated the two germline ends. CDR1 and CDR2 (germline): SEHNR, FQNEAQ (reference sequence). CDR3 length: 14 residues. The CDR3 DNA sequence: TGTGCCAGCAGCAAACAGGGCAGGGTCGGGGAGCTGTTTTTT. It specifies CASSKQGRVGELFF.

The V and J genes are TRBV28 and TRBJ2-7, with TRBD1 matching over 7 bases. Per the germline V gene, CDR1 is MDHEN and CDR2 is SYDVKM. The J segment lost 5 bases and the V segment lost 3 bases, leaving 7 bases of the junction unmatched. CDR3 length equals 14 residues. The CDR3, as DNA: TGTGCCAGCAGTTTGCAGGGGGTGTGGGACGAGCAGTACTTC. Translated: CASSLQGVWDEQYF. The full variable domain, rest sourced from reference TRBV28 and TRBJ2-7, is DVKVTQSSRYLVKRTGEKVFLECVQDMDHENMFWYRQDPGLGLRLIYFSYDVKMKEKGDIPEGYSVSREKKERFSLILESASTNQTSMYLCASSLQGVWDEQYFGPGTRLTVT.

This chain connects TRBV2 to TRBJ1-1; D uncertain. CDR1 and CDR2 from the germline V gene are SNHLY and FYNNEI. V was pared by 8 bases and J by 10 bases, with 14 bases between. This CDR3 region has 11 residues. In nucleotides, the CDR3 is TGTGCCAGCGGGTTGGAGAGGTTAGCTTTCTTT. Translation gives CASGLERLAFF.

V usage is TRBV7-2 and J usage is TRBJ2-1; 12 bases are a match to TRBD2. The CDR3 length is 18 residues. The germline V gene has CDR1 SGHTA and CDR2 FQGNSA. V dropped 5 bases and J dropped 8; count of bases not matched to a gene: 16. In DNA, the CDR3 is TGTGCCAGCAGCCAAACCCTCCTAGCGGGGGGGCTTTTGGATGAGCAGTTCTTC. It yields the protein CASSQTLLAGGLLDEQFF.

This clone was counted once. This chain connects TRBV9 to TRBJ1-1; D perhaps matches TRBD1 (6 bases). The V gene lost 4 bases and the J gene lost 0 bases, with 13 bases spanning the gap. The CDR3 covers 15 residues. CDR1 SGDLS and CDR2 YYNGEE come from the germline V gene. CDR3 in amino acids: CASSPRDTMNTEAFF. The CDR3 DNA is TGTGCCAGCAGCCCACGGGACACTATGAACACTGAAGCTTTCTTT.

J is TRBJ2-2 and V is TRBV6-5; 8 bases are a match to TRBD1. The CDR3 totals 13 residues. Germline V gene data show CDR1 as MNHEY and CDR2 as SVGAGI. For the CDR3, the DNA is TGTGCTACCGACAGGGGTAACACCGGGGAGCTGTTTTTT. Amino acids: CATDRGNTGELFF.

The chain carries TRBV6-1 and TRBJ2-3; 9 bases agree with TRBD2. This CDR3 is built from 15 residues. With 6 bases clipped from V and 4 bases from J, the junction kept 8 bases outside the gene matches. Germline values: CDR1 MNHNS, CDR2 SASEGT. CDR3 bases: TGTGCCAGCAGCTTTAGCGGGGGCTCGTCAGATACGCAGTATTTT. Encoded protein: CASSFSGGSSDTQYF.

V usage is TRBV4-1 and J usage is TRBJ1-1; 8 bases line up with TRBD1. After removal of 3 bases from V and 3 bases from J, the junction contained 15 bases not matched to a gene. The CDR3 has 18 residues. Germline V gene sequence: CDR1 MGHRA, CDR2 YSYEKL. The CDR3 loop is CASSHLAWTGLGYTEAFF. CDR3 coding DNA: TGCGCCAGCAGCCATTTAGCCTGGACAGGGCTGGGGTACACTGAAGCTTTCTTT.

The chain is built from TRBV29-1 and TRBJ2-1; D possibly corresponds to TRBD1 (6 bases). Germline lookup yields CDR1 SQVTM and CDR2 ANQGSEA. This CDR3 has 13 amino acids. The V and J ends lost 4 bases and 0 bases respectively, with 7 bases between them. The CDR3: CSVVRGSYNEQFF. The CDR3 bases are TGCAGCGTTGTCAGGGGCTCCTACAATGAGCAGTTCTTC.

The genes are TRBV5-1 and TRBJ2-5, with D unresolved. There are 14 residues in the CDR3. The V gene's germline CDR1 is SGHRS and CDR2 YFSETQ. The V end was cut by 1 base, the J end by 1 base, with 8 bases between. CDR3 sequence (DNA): TGCGCCAGCAGCTTGTCCACTATCCAAGAGACCCAGTACTTC. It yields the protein CASSLSTIQETQYF.

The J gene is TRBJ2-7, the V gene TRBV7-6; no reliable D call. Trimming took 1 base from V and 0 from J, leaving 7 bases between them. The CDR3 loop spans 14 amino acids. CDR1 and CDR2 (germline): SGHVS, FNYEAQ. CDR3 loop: CASSLERSSYEQYF. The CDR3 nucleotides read TGTGCCAGCAGCTTAGAACGGAGCTCCTACGAGCAGTACTTC.

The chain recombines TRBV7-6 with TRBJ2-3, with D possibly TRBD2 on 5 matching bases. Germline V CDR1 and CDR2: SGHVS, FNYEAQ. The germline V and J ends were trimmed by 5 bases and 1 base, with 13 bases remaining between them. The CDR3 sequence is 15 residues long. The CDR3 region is CASSPRTLGTDTQYF. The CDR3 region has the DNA TGTGCCAGCAGCCCACGGACTTTGGGCACAGATACGCAGTATTTT.

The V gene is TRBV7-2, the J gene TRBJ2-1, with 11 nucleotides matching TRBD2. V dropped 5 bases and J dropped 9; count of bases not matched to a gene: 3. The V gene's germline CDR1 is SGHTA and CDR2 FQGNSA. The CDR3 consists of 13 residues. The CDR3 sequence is CASSGLAGGEQFF. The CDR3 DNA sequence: TGTGCCAGCAGCGGACTAGCGGGCGGTGAGCAGTTCTTC.

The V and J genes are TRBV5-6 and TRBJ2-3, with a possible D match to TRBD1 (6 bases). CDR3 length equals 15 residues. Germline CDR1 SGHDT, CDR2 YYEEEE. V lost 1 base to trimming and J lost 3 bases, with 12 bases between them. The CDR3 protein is CASSLQGLLTDTQYF. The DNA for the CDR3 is TGTGCCAGCAGCTTGCAGGGGCTATTAACAGATACGCAGTATTTT.

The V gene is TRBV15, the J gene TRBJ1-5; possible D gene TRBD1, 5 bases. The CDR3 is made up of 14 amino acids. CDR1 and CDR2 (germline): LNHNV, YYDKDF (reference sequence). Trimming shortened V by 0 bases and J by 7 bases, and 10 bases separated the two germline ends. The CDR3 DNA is TGTGCCACCAGCAGAGATCCAGGGAGGCAGCCCCAGCATTTT. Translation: CATSRDPGRQPQHF.

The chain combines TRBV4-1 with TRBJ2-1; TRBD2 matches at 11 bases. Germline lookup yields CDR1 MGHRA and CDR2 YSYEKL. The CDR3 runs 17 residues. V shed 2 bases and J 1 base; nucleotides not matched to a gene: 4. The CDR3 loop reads CASSQTSSGGSYNEQFF. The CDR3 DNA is TGCGCCAGCAGCCAAACTTCTAGCGGGGGGTCCTACAATGAGCAGTTCTTC.